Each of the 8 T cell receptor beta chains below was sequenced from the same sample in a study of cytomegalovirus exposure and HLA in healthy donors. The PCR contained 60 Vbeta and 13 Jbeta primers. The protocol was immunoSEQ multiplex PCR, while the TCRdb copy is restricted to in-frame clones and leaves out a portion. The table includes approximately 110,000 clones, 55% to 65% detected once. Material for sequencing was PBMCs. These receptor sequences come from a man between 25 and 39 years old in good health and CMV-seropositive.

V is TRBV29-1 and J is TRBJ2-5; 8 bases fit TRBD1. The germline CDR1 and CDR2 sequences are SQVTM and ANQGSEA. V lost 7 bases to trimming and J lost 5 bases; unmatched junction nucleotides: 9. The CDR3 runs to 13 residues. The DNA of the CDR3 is TGCAGCGCATGGACAGGGATCTGGGAGACCCAGTACTTC. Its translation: CSAWTGIWETQYF.

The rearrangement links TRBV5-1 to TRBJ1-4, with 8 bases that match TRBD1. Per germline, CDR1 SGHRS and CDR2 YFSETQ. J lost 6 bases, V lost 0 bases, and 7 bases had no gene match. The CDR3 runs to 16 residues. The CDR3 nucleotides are TGCGCCAGCAGCTTGGGAGGGACAGGAGGGCATGAAAAACTGTTTTTT. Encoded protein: CASSLGGTGGHEKLFF.

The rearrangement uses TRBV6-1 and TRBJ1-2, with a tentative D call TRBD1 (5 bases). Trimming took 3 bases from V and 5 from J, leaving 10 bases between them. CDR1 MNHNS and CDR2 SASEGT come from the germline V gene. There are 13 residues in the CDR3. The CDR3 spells CASSEQGGYGYTF. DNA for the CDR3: TGTGCCAGCAGTGAGCAGGGAGGATATGGCTACACCTTC.

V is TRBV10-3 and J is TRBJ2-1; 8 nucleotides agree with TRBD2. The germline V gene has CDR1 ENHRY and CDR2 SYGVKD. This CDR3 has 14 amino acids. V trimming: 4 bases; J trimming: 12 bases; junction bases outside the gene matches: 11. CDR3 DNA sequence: TGTGCCATCAGTGTTGGGCGGGGGGCCCTGGGGCAGTTCTTC. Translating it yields CAISVGRGALGQFF.

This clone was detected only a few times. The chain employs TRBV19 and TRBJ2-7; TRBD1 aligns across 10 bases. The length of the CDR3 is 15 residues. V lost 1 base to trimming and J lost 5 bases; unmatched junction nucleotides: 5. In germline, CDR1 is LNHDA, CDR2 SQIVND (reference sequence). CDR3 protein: CASSIVYGTGDEQYF. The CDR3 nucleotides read TGTGCCAGTAGTATAGTGTACGGGACAGGGGACGAGCAGTACTTC.

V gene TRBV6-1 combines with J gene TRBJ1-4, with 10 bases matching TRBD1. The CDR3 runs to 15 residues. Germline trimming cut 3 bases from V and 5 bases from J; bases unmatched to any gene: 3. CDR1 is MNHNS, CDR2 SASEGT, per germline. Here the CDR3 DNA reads TGTGCCAGCAGTGATCAGGACAGGGGGAATGAAAAACTGTTTTTT. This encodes CASSDQDRGNEKLFF.

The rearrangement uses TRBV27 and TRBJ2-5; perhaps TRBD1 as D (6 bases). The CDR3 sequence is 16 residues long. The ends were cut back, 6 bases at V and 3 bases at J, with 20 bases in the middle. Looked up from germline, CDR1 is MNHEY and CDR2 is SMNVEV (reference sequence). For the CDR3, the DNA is TGTGCCAGCAGACCCGAGTGGGGGACAACGAAAGAGACCCAGTACTTC. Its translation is CASRPEWGTTKETQYF.

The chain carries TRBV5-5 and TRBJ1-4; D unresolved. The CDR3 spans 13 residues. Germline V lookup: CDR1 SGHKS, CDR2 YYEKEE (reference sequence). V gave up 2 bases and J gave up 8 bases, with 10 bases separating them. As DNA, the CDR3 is TGTGCCAGCAGCTTTCCCGGCGGAGAAAAACTGTTTTTT. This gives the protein CASSFPGGEKLFF.